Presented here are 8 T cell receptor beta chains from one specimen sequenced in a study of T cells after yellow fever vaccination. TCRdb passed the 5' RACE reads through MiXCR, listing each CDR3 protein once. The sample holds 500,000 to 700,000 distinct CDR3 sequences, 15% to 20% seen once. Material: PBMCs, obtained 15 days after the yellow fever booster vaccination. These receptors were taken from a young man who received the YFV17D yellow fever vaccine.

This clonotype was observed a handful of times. The CDR3 loop is CASRSPSVGRTYEQYF. CDR3 DNA: TGTGCCAGCCGCTCACCATCCGTCGGCAGAACCTACGAGCAGTACTTC. The chain links TRBV6-1 to TRBJ2-7; D ambiguous. Trimming removed 8 bases at V and 2 bases at J, with 22 bases between. CDR3 length: 16 amino acids. CDR1 and CDR2 from the germline V gene are MNHNS and SASEGT.

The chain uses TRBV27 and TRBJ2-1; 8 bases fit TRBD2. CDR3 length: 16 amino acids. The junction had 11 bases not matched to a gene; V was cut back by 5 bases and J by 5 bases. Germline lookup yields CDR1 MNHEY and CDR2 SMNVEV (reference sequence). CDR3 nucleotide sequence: TGTGCCAGCAGTCCCCTAGGAGCGGGAGCTAACAATGAGCAGTTCTTC. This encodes CASSPLGAGANNEQFF.

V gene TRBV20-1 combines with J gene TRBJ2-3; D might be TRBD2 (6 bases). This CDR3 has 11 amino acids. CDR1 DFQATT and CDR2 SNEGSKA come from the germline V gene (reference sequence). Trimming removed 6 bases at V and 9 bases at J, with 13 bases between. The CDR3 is CSAWEEGTQYF. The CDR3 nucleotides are TGCAGTGCCTGGGAGGAGGGGACGCAGTATTTT.

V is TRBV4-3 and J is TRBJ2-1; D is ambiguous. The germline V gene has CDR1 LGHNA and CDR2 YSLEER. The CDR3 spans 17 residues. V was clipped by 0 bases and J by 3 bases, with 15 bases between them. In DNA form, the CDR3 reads TGCGCCAGCAGCCAAGATCACGTAGCTATGTTCTACAATGAGCAGTTCTTC. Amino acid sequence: CASSQDHVAMFYNEQFF.

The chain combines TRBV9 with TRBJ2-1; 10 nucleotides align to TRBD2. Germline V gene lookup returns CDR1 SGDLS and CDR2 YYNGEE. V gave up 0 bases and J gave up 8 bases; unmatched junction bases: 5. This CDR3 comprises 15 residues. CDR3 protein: CASSVASGSIYEQFF. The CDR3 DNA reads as TGTGCCAGCAGCGTAGCTAGCGGGAGTATCTATGAGCAGTTCTTC.

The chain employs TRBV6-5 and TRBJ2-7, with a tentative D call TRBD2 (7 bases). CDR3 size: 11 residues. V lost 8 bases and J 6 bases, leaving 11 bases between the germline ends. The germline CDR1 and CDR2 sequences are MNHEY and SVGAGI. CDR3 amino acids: CASWGGGEQYF. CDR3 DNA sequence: TGTGCCAGCTGGGGGGGCGGCGAGCAGTACTTC.

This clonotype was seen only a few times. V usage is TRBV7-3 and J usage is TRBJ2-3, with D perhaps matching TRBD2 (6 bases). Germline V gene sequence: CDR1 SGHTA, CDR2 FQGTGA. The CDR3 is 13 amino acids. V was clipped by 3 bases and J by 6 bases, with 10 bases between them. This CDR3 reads CASSLGLLDTQYF. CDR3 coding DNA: TGTGCCAGCAGCTTGGGACTGCTGGATACGCAGTATTTT. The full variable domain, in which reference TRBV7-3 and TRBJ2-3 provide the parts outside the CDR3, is GAGVSQTPSNKVTEKGKYVELRCDPISGHTALYWYRQSLGQGPEFLIYFQGTGAADDSGLPNDRFFAVRPEGSVSTLKIQRTERGDSAVYLCASSLGLLDTQYFGPGTRLTVL.

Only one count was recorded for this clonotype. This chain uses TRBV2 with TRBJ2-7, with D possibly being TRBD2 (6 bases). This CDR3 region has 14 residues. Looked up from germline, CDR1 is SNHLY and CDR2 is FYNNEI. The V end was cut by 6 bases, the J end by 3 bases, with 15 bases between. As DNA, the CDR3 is TGTGCCAGCAGCCCAGGAGGGAACCGCTACGAGCAGTACTTC. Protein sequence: CASSPGGNRYEQYF.